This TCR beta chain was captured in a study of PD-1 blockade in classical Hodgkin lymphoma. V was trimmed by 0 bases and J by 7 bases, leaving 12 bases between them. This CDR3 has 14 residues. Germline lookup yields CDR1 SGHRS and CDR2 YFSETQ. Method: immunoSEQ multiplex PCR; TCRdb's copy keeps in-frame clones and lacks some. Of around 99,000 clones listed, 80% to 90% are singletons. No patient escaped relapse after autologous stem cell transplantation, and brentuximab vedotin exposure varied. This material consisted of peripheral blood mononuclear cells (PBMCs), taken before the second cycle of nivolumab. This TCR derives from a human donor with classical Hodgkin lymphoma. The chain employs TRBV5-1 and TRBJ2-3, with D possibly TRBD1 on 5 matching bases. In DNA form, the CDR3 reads TGCGCCAGCAGCTTGGCAGGGATAGGTAATACGCAGTATTTT. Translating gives CASSLAGIGNTQYF.